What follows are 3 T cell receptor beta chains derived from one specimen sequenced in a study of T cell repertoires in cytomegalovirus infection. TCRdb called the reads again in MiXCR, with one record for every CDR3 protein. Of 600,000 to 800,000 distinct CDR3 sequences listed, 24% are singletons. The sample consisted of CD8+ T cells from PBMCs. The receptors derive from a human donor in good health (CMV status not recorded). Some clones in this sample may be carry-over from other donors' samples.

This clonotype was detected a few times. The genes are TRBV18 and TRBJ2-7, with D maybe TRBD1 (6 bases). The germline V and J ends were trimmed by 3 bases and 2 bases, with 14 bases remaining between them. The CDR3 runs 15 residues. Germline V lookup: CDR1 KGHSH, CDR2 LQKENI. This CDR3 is CASSPSGTNTYEQYV. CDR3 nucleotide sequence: TGTGCCAGCTCACCTTCCGGGACAAATACCTACGAGCAGTACGTC.

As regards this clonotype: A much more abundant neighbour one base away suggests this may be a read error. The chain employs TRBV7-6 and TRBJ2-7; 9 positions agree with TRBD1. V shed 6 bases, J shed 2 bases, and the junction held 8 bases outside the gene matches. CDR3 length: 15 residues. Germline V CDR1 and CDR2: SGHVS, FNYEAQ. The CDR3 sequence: CASSLDRGRTYEQYF. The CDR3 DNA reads TGTGCCAGCAGTCTGGACAGGGGACGTACCTACGAGCAGTACTTC.

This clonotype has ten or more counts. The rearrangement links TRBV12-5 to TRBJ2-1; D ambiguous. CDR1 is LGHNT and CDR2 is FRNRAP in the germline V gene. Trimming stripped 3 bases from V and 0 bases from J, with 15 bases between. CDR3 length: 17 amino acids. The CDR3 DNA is TGTGCTAGTGGTTTCTCTACGGCAGGCAGCTCCTACAATGAGCAGTTCTTC. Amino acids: CASGFSTAGSSYNEQFF.